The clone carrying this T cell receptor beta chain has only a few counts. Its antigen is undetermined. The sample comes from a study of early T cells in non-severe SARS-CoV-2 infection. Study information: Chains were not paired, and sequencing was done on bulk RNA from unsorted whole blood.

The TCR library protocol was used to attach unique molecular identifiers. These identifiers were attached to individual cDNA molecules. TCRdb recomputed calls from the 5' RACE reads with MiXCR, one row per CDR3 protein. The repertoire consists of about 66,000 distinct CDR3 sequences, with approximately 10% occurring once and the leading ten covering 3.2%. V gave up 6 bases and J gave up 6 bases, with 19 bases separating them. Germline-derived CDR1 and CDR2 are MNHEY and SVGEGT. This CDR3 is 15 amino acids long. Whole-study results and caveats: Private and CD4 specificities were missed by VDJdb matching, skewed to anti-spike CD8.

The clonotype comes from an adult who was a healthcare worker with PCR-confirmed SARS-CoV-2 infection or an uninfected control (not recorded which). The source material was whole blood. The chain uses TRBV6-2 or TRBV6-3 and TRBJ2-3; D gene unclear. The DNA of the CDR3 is TGTGCCAGCAGCCCCCCCGCCGTGGGGTCGGATACGCAGTATTTT. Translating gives CASSPPAVGSDTQYF.